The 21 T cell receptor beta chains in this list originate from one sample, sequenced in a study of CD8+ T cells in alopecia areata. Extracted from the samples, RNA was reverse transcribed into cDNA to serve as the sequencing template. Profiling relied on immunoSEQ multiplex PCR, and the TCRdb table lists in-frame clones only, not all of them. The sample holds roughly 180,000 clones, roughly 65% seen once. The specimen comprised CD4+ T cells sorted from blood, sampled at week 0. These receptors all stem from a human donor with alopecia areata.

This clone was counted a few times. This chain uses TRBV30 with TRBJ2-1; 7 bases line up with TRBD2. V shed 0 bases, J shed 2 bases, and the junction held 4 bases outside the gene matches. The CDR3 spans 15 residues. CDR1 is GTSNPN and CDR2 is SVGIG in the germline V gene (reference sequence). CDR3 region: CAWSVGSGAYNEQFF. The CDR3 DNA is TGTGCCTGGAGTGTCGGGAGCGGGGCCTACAATGAGCAGTTCTTC.

CDR3 in DNA: TGTGCCAGCAGTTACGGGCCTAGCGGCCTCACAGATACGCAGTATTTT. Its protein product is CASSYGPSGLTDTQYF. V usage is TRBV6-5 and J usage is TRBJ2-3; 7 positions match TRBD2. The length of the CDR3 is 16 residues. V lost 2 bases, J lost 2 bases, and 7 bases stayed unmatched. The germline V gene encodes CDR1 MNHEY and CDR2 SVGAGI.

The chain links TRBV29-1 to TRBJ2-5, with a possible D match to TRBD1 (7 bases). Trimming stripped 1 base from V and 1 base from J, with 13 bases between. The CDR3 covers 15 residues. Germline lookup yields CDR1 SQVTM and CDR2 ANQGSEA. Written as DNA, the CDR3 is TGCAGCGTTGAAGGGGGGGACAGAGCCCAAGAGACCCAGTACTTC. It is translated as CSVEGGDRAQETQYF.

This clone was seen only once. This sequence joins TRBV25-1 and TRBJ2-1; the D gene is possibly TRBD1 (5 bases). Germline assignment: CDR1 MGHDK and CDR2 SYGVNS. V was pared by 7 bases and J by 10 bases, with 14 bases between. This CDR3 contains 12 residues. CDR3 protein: CASKTGPLEQFF. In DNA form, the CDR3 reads TGTGCCAGCAAAACAGGTCCTCTCGAGCAGTTCTTC.

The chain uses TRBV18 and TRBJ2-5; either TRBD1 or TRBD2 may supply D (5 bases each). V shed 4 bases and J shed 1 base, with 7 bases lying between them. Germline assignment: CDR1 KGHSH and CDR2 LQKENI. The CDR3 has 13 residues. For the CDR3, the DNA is TGTGCCAGCTCACTGGGACCCCAAGAGACCCAGTACTTC. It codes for CASSLGPQETQYF. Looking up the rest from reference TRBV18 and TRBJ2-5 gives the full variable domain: NAGVMQNPRHLVRRRGQEARLRCSPMKGHSHVYWYRQLPEEGLKFMVYLQKENIIDESGMPKERFSAEFPKEGPSILRIQQVVRGDSAAYFCASSLGPQETQYFGPGTRLLVL.

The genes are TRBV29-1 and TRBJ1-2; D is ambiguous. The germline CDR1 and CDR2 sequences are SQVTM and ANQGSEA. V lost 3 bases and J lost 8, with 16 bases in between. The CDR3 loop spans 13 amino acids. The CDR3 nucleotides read TGCAGCGTTGACAAGACTTCGTTCGGGGGCTACACCTTC. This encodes CSVDKTSFGGYTF.

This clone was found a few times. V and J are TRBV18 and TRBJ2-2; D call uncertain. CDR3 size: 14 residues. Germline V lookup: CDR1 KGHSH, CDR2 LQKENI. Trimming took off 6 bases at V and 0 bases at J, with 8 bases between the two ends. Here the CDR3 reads CASSRTANTGELFF. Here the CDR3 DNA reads TGTGCCAGCTCGCGTACAGCGAACACCGGGGAGCTGTTTTTT.

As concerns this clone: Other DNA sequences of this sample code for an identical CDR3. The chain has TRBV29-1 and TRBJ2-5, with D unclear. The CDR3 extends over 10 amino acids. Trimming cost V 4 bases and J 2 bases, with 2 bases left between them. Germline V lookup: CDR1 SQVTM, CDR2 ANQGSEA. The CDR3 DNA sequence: TGCAGCGTTGGTCAAGAGACCCAGTACTTC. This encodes CSVGQETQYF.

In nucleotides, the CDR3 is TGTGCCAGCAGCTTAGCCGGGACCTACGAGCAGTACTTC. Its translation: CASSLAGTYEQYF. This sequence joins TRBV7-2 and TRBJ2-7; maybe TRBD2 (5 bases). The CDR3 is 13 amino acids. Trimming took 0 bases from V and 2 from J, leaving 5 bases between them. Per germline, CDR1 SGHTA and CDR2 FQGNSA.

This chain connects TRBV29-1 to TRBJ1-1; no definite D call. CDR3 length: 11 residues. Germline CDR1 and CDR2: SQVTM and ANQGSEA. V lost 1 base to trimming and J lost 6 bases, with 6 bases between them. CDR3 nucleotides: TGCAGCGTTGAAGGGGCAGCTGAAGCTTTCTTT. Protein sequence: CSVEGAAEAFF.

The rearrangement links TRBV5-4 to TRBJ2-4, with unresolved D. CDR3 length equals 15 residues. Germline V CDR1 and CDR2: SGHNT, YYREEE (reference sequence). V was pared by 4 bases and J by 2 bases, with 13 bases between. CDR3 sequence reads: CASSAPGLSKNIQYF. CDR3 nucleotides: TGTGCCAGCAGCGCCCCCGGGTTGTCCAAAAACATTCAGTACTTC. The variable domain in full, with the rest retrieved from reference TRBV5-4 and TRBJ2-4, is ETGVTQSPTHLIKTRGQQVTLRCSSQSGHNTVSWYQQALGQGPQFIFQYYREEENGRGNFPPRFSGLQFPNYSSELNVNALELDDSALYLCASSAPGLSKNIQYFGAGTRLSVL.

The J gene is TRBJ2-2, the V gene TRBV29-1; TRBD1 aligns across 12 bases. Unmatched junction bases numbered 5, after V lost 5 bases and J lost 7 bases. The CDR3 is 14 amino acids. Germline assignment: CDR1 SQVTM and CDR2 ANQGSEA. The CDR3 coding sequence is TGCAGCGTTAGGGACAGGGGGCTTTTCGGGGAGCTGTTTTTT. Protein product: CSVRDRGLFGELFF.

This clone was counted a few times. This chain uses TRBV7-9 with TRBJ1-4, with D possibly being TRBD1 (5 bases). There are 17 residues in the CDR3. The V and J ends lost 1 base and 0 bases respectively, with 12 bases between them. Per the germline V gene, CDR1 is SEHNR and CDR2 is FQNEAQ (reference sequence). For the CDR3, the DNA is TGTGCCAGCAGCTTAGGTCGAACGACAGCAACTAATGAAAAACTGTTTTTT. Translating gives CASSLGRTTATNEKLFF.

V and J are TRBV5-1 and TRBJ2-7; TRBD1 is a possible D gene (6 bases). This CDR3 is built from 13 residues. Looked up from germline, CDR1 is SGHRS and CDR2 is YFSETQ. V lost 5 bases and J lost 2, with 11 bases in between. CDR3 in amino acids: CASRPGQAYEQYF. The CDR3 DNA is TGCGCCAGCAGACCGGGACAAGCCTACGAGCAGTACTTC. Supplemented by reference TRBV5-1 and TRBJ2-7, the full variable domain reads KAGVTQTPRYLIKTRGQQVTLSCSPISGHRSVSWYQQTPGQGLQFLFEYFSETQRNKGNFPGRFSGRQFSNSRSEMNVSTLELGDSALYLCASRPGQAYEQYFGPGTRLTVT.

CDR3 nucleotides: TGCGCCAGCAGGATAGGGACTGGAAACTACGAGCAGTACTTC. Its protein product is CASRIGTGNYEQYF. This rearrangement joins TRBV5-1 to TRBJ2-7; D possibly corresponds to TRBD2 (6 bases). The germline V gene encodes CDR1 SGHRS and CDR2 YFSETQ. The CDR3 runs to 14 residues. V dropped 5 bases and J dropped 3 bases, with 15 bases sitting between them.

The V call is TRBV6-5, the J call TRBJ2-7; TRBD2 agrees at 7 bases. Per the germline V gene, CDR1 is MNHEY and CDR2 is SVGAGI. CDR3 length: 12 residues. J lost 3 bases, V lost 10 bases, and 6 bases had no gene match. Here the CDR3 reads CATGRGDYEQYF. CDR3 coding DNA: TGTGCCACCGGCCGGGGGGACTACGAGCAGTACTTC.

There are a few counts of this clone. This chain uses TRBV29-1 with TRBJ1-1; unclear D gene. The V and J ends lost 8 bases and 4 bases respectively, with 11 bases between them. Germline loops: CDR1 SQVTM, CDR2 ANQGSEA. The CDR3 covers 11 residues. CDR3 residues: CSSGRTTEAFF. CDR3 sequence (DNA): TGCAGCTCCGGGCGGACCACTGAAGCTTTCTTT. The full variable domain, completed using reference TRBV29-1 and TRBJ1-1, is SAVISQKPSRDICQRGTSLTIQCQVDSQVTMMFWYRQQPGQSLTLIATANQGSEATYESGFVIDKFPISRPNLTFSTLTVSNMSPEDSSIYLCSSGRTTEAFFGQGTRLTVV.

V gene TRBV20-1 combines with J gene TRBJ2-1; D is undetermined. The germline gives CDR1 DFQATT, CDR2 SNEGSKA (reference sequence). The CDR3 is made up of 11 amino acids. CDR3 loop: CSLLRNNEQFF. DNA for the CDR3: TGCAGCTTGCTGAGGAACAATGAGCAGTTCTTC.

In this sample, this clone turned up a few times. CDR3 in amino acids: CSVVGSVTEAFF. CDR3 sequence (DNA): TGCAGCGTTGTAGGCAGCGTCACTGAAGCTTTCTTT. The chain links TRBV29-1 to TRBJ1-1; D gene ambiguous. V lost 4 bases, J lost 4 bases, and 10 bases lay in between. Germline V gene sequence: CDR1 SQVTM, CDR2 ANQGSEA. This CDR3 has 12 amino acids.

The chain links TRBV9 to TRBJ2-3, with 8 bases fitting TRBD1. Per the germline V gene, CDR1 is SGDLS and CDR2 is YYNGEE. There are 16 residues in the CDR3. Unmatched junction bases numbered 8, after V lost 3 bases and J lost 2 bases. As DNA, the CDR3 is TGTGCCAGCAGCGGGACAGGGAATAGAGTCACAGATACGCAGTATTTT. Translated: CASSGTGNRVTDTQYF.

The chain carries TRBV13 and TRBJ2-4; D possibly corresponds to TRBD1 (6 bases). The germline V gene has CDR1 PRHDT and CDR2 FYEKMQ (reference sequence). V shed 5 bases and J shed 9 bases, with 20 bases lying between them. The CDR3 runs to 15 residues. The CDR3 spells CASSPTADSGGIQYF. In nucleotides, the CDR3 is TGTGCCAGCAGCCCTACTGCGGACAGTGGGGGCATTCAGTACTTC.